Each of the 5 T cell receptor beta chains below was sequenced from the same sample in a study of T cells and Merkel cell carcinoma outcomes. Some clones are missing from TCRdb's copy, which holds only in-frame ones; the method was immunoSEQ multiplex PCR. The sample shows over 2,500 clones, around 97% of them seen only once. Sequenced material: tumor tissue from Merkel cell carcinoma. These receptors were obtained from a human donor with Merkel cell carcinoma.

The rearrangement links TRBV5-1 to TRBJ2-5; 11 nucleotides agree with TRBD2. The CDR3 consists of 15 residues. With 2 bases clipped from V and 4 bases from J, the junction kept 4 bases outside the gene matches. The germline V gene has CDR1 SGHRS and CDR2 YFSETQ. The CDR3 sequence is CASSFDLAGGETQYF. The CDR3 nucleotides are TGCGCCAGCAGCTTTGATCTAGCGGGAGGAGAGACCCAGTACTTC.

This chain uses TRBV29-1 with TRBJ1-2, with 8 bases lining up with TRBD1. Per the germline V gene, CDR1 is SQVTM and CDR2 is ANQGSEA. V was clipped by 7 bases and J by 2 bases; unmatched bases: 9. CDR3 length: 14 amino acids. This CDR3 is CSARGTGVNYGYTF. The DNA for the CDR3 is TGCAGCGCCAGGGGGACAGGAGTAAACTATGGCTACACCTTC.

The chain joins TRBV9 to TRBJ2-7; D is perhaps TRBD1 (5 bases). V gave up 0 bases and J gave up 6 bases, with 10 bases separating them. The CDR3 spans 13 residues. Germline V gene lookup returns CDR1 SGDLS and CDR2 YYNGEE. The CDR3 protein is CASSVEGVGEQYF. CDR3 bases: TGTGCCAGCAGCGTAGAAGGGGTGGGCGAGCAGTACTTC.

The chain links TRBV10-1 to TRBJ1-4; D may be TRBD1 (5 bases). Germline V CDR1 and CDR2: WNHNN, SYGVQD (reference sequence). The CDR3 is 15 residues long. Deletions cut 6 bases from V and 8 bases from J, with 19 bases between. The CDR3: CASSYGPPRGEKLFF. DNA for the CDR3: TGCGCCAGCAGCTACGGACCGCCCCGGGGCGAAAAACTGTTTTTT.

In this sample, this clone turned up once. The chain employs TRBV11-2 and TRBJ2-5; TRBD1 aligns across 10 bases. With V trimmed by 8 bases and J by 5 bases, 2 bases remained unmatched. The CDR3 is made up of 12 amino acids. The germline gives CDR1 SGHAT, CDR2 FQNNGV. The DNA of the CDR3 is TGTGCCAGCGGGACAGGGGATGAGACCCAGTACTTC. Its protein is CASGTGDETQYF.